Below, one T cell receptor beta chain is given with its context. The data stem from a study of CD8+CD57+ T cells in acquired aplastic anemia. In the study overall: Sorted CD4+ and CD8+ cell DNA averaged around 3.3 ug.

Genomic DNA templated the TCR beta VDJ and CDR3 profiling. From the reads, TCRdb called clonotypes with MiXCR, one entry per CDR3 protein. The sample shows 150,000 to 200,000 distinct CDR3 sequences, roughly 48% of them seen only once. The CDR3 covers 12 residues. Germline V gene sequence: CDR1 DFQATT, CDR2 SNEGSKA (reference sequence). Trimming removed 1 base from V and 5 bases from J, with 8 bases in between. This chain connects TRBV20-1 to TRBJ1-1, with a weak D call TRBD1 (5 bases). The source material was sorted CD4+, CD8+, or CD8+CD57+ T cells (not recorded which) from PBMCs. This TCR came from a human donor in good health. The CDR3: CSARVGETEAFF. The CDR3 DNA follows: TGCAGTGCTAGAGTAGGGGAGACTGAAGCTTTCTTT.